This TCR beta chain was sequenced for a study of cytomegalovirus exposure and HLA in healthy donors. This clone was counted a single time. Antigen: not known. CDR1 and CDR2 (germline): SQVTM, ANQGSEA. The trim removed 3 bases at V and 1 base at J, leaving 13 bases unmatched. The CDR3 covers 17 residues. Amplification used 60 Vbeta primers and 13 Jbeta primers. TCRdb's copy holds only in-frame clones and misses some; the assay was immunoSEQ multiplex PCR. The sample lists 150,000 or so clones, approximately 80% occurring once. Whole-study findings and limits: Later findings reportedly placed an Asian-associated ancestry cluster below the approximately 670-donor mean for N-insertions. There were a few CMV-associated chains whose specificity for CMV antigens was confirmed in vitro. CMV serostatus alone was available as immune exposure information.

The specimen sequenced was PBMCs. This clonotype originated in a woman in her twenties or thirties in good health and CMV-seronegative. The chain carries TRBV29-1 and TRBJ2-5; 8 bases are a match to TRBD2. The CDR3 DNA follows: TGCAGCGTTGATCGGGAGGGGACCCTTCGGGGCCAAGAGACCCAGTACTTC. Translating gives CSVDREGTLRGQETQYF.